Below are 24 T cell receptor beta chains sequenced from a single sample in a study of chemoradiotherapy in HPV16-positive cancers. Repertoires were generated with immunoSEQ multiplex PCR, while TCRdb's copy carries only in-frame clones and drops some. This table holds 4,000 to 6,000 clones, roughly nine tenths found once. The material was tumor tissue, obtained from a patient who underwent chemoradiotherapy. The receptors were sampled from a human donor with HPV-associated anogenital cancer.

The genes are TRBV10-3 and TRBJ1-4; TRBD1 is a possible D gene (5 bases). The CDR3 is 13 amino acids. V was trimmed by 6 bases and J by 8 bases, leaving 13 bases between them. The germline V gene encodes CDR1 ENHRY and CDR2 SYGVKD. CDR3 loop: CAIRAGAGEKLFF. DNA of the CDR3: TGTGCCATCAGGGCCGGGGCGGGAGAAAAACTGTTTTTT.

The chain recombines TRBV6-6 with TRBJ2-7; 8 bases match TRBD1. The trim removed 6 bases at V and 3 bases at J, leaving 4 bases unmatched. There are 13 residues in the CDR3. Germline CDR1 and CDR2: MNHNY and SVGAGI (reference sequence). The CDR3 protein is CASRTGDDYEQYF. DNA for the CDR3: TGTGCCAGCAGGACAGGGGACGACTACGAGCAGTACTTC.

The chain is built from TRBV6-4 and TRBJ2-3, with 11 bases identical to TRBD2. From germline, CDR1 is MRHNA and CDR2 SNTAGT. The CDR3 length is 14 residues. V gave up 2 bases and J gave up 5 bases; unmatched junction bases: 0. The CDR3 loop reads CASSDGLAGDTQYF. Here the CDR3 DNA reads TGTGCCAGCAGTGACGGACTAGCGGGAGATACGCAGTATTTT.

The V and J genes are TRBV5-1 and TRBJ2-2; no clear D gene. The CDR3 contains 15 residues. Per germline, CDR1 SGHRS and CDR2 YFSETQ. Trimming pared 0 bases from V and 5 bases from J, leaving 11 bases between. The CDR3 region has the DNA TGCGCCAGCAGCTTGGGGGCTAGACGGACCGGGGAGCTGTTTTTT. As protein: CASSLGARRTGELFF.

This chain uses TRBV7-9 with TRBJ2-1, with TRBD2 identical over 14 bases. The CDR3 covers 15 residues. Germline V lookup: CDR1 SEHNR, CDR2 FQNEAQ (reference sequence). V trimming: 5 bases; J trimming: 5 bases; junction bases outside the gene matches: 2. CDR3 nucleotide sequence: TGTGCCAGCAGCCGACTAGCGGGAGGGAACAATGAGCAGTTCTTC. Its protein product is CASSRLAGGNNEQFF.

This clone was observed a handful of times. V is TRBV19 and J is TRBJ2-7; the D gene is possibly TRBD1 (6 bases). The CDR3 runs 12 residues. Trimming took off 7 bases at V and 6 bases at J, with 13 bases between the two ends. Germline values: CDR1 LNHDA, CDR2 SQIVND (reference sequence). The CDR3 DNA follows: TGTGCCAGTACAACCGGGACACTCGAGCAGTACTTC. Protein: CASTTGTLEQYF.

The rearrangement links TRBV19 to TRBJ2-5; 7 nucleotides line up with TRBD2. Unmatched junction bases numbered 0, after V lost 6 bases and J lost 2 bases. Germline values: CDR1 LNHDA, CDR2 SQIVND (reference sequence). The CDR3 is 12 amino acids. The DNA for the CDR3 is TGTGCCAGTAGGGGGGGGCAAGAGACCCAGTACTTC. The encoded protein is CASRGGQETQYF.

The rearrangement uses TRBV5-1 and TRBJ2-2, with D perhaps given as TRBD1 or TRBD2 (5 bases each). Germline V gene lookup returns CDR1 SGHRS and CDR2 YFSETQ. V was cut by 3 bases and J by 6 bases, with 24 bases left in between. This CDR3 is built from 18 residues. This chain's CDR3 is CASSSSTSGTHKAGELFF. The CDR3 DNA reads as TGCGCCAGCAGCTCTTCGACCTCCGGGACCCATAAGGCCGGGGAGCTGTTTTTT.

This rearrangement joins TRBV5-1 to TRBJ2-3, with 8 bases that match TRBD2. The length of the CDR3 is 17 residues. Trimming cost V 2 bases and J 3 bases; bases outside gene matches: 11. Germline V gene lookup returns CDR1 SGHRS and CDR2 YFSETQ. The DNA for the CDR3 is TGCGCCAGCAGCTTTCTTATTACGGGGGGGCAAACAGATACGCAGTATTTT. It encodes CASSFLITGGQTDTQYF.

V is TRBV21-1 and J is TRBJ1-1. TRBV21-1 is shown as a pseudogene. The CDR3 has 11 amino acids. CDR3 coding DNA: TGTGCCAGAGGAGTCGGCTCTGAAGCTTTCTTT. As protein: CARGVGSEAFF.

The J gene is TRBJ1-6, the V gene TRBV2; D remains unclear. The CDR3 consists of 11 residues. V was pared by 7 bases and J by 8 bases, with 6 bases between. Germline loops: CDR1 SNHLY, CDR2 FYNNEI. DNA of the CDR3: TGTGCCAGCAATTTGGATTCACCCCTCCACTTT. Its protein product is CASNLDSPLHF.

This clone showed up just once. This chain connects TRBV5-5 to TRBJ2-5; D is undetermined. The CDR3 runs 14 residues. The V gene's germline CDR1 is SGHKS and CDR2 YYEKEE (reference sequence). Trimming took 1 base from V and 4 from J, leaving 11 bases between them. In DNA, the CDR3 is TGTGCCAGCAGCTTGCGGTGGGAAGTAGAGACCCAGTACTTC. Translation gives CASSLRWEVETQYF. The full variable domain, completed using reference TRBV5-5 and TRBJ2-5, is DAGVTQSPTHLIKTRGQQVTLRCSPISGHKSVSWYQQVLGQGPQFIFQYYEKEERGRGNFPDRFSARQFPNYSSELNVNALLLGDSALYLCASSLRWEVETQYFGPGTRLLVL.

CDR3 amino acids: CASSQVGGQGNYEQYF. The DNA of the CDR3 is TGTGCCAGCAGCCAAGTGGGGGGACAGGGGAATTACGAGCAGTACTTC. The genes are TRBV4-2 and TRBJ2-7; 10 bases fit TRBD1. The junction had 7 bases not matched to a gene; V was cut back by 1 base and J by 4 bases. CDR3 length: 16 amino acids. CDR1 is LGHNA, CDR2 YNFKEQ, per germline.

V gene TRBV4-1 combines with J gene TRBJ2-7; D is perhaps TRBD1 or TRBD2 (6 bases each). Germline-derived CDR1 and CDR2 are MGHRA and YSYEKL. Trimming pared 0 bases from V and 3 bases from J, leaving 12 bases between. The CDR3 runs 15 residues. CDR3 sequence reads: CASSQERGVGYEQYF. The DNA for the CDR3 is TGCGCCAGCAGCCAAGAGAGGGGGGTTGGCTACGAGCAGTACTTC.

V gene TRBV5-5 combines with J gene TRBJ1-5; 8 bases agree with TRBD1. The CDR3 is made up of 16 amino acids. V was clipped by 0 bases and J by 4 bases; unmatched bases: 6. CDR1 is SGHKS, CDR2 YYEKEE, per germline (reference sequence). The CDR3 reads CASSLVTGEGNQPQHF. The CDR3 bases are TGTGCCAGCAGCTTGGTGACAGGGGAAGGAAATCAGCCCCAGCATTTT.

The chain employs TRBV5-8 and TRBJ2-3; 8 nucleotides agree with TRBD1. J lost 1 base, V lost 4 bases, and 5 bases had no gene match. Germline V gene data show CDR1 as SGHTS and CDR2 as YDEGEE. The CDR3 loop spans 15 amino acids. The CDR3 loop is CASSPRGLGTDTQYF. The CDR3 DNA follows: TGTGCCAGCAGCCCCAGGGGGCTTGGCACAGATACGCAGTATTTT.

This chain links TRBV27 with TRBJ2-7; D may be TRBD2 (6 bases). The CDR3 totals 14 residues. Trimming shortened V by 10 bases and J by 5 bases, and 21 bases separated the two germline ends. Germline-derived CDR1 and CDR2 are MNHEY and SMNVEV (reference sequence). CDR3 nucleotide sequence: TGTGCCACAGGACCGGGAGTAAAGTGGAACGAGCAGTACTTC. Protein product: CATGPGVKWNEQYF.

The CDR3 bases are TGTGCCAGCAGCATCGGGAAGACTTACGAGCAGTACTTC. Protein: CASSIGKTYEQYF. The chain recombines TRBV7-8 with TRBJ2-7, with D perhaps TRBD2 (5 bases). The CDR3 has 13 residues. V was cut by 5 bases and J by 4 bases, with 12 bases left in between. Germline loops: CDR1 SGHVS, CDR2 FQNEAQ.

As DNA, the CDR3 is TGTGCCAGCAGTTACATAGACAGCTATGGCTACACCTTC. Its translation: CASSYIDSYGYTF. The chain employs TRBV6-5 and TRBJ1-2, with D possibly matching TRBD1 (5 bases). The length of the CDR3 is 13 residues. V lost 2 bases, J lost 4 bases, and 8 bases lay in between. CDR1 is MNHEY, CDR2 SVGAGI, per germline.

The CDR3 loop reads CASSGGALEQYF. The CDR3 nucleotides are TGTGCCAGCAGCGGCGGGGCCTTAGAGCAGTACTTC. The rearrangement uses TRBV6-6 and TRBJ2-7, with D possibly matching TRBD2 (6 bases). Germline loops: CDR1 MNHNY, CDR2 SVGAGI (reference sequence). V was shortened by 6 bases and J by 7 bases, with 13 bases between the two germline ends. This CDR3 region has 12 residues.

The chain combines TRBV27 with TRBJ2-7; a possible D gene is TRBD2 (5 bases). From germline, CDR1 is MNHEY and CDR2 SMNVEV (reference sequence). The CDR3 covers 13 residues. V was cut by 2 bases and J by 5 bases, with 10 bases left in between. CDR3 nucleotide sequence: TGTGCCAGCAGTTTACGGGGTAGGAACGAGCAGTACTTC. This codes for CASSLRGRNEQYF.

The chain couples TRBV15 to TRBJ1-2, with a tentative D call TRBD1 (5 bases). From germline, CDR1 is LNHNV and CDR2 YYDKDF (reference sequence). CDR3 length: 15 amino acids. V was pared by 4 bases and J by 4 bases, with 16 bases between. As DNA, the CDR3 is TGTGCCACCAGCATCGTCCGGGGGGGGTTCTATGGCTACACCTTC. The encoded protein is CATSIVRGGFYGYTF.

CDR3 in DNA: TGTGCCAGCAGCTTAGACAGGGTTTGGACTGAAGCTTTCTTT. This translates into CASSLDRVWTEAFF. The V call is TRBV7-8, the J call TRBJ1-1, with a possible D match to TRBD1 (6 bases). The CDR3 loop spans 14 amino acids. V was trimmed by 1 base and J by 5 bases, leaving 11 bases between them. CDR1 is SGHVS and CDR2 is FQNEAQ in the germline V gene. Full variable domain (remainder filled in from reference TRBV7-8 and TRBJ1-1): GAGVSQSPRYKVAKRGQDVALRCDPISGHVSLFWYQQALGQGPEFLTYFQNEAQLDKSGLPSDRFFAERPEGSVSTLKIQRTQQEDSAVYLCASSLDRVWTEAFFGQGTRLTVV.

The table lists this clone with a few counts. This rearrangement joins TRBV7-9 to TRBJ1-1, with TRBD1 matching 8 bases. The ends lost 6 bases at V and 6 bases at J; junction bases unmatched: 12. Germline CDR1 SEHNR, CDR2 FQNEAQ (reference sequence). This CDR3 is built from 15 residues. CDR3 residues: CASRSSPDRVPEAFF. The CDR3 DNA is TGTGCCAGCAGATCCTCGCCGGACAGGGTCCCTGAAGCTTTCTTT. Complete variable domain (other parts from reference TRBV7-9 and TRBJ1-1): DTGVSQNPRHKITKRGQNVTFRCDPISEHNRLYWYRQTLGQGPEFLTYFQNEAQLEKSRLLSDRFSAERPKGSFSTLEIQRTEQGDSAMYLCASRSSPDRVPEAFFGQGTRLTVV.